These 14 T cell receptor beta chains were sequenced from one sample in a study of TIL therapy for anti-PD-1-resistant metastatic lung cancer. Documented time point: pre-treatment sample, taken before nivolumab and TIL therapy. Most excised metastases sampled were pleural nodules or supraclavicular lymph nodes. The immunoSEQ assay was v3. The method was immunoSEQ multiplex PCR; TCRdb's version includes in-frame clones alone and lacks a portion of them. The sample holds about 13,000 clones; approximately 71% are singletons and the top ten take roughly 9%. Sequencing was performed on tumor tissue, taken at baseline. The receptors originated from a woman aged 25-85 years with non-small cell lung cancer.

The chain combines TRBV6-5 with TRBJ2-1; no firm D call. Germline V lookup: CDR1 MNHEY, CDR2 SVGAGI. CDR3 length equals 13 residues. V was clipped by 5 bases and J by 7 bases, with 12 bases between them. CDR3 nucleotides: TGTGCCAGCAGTACCACCAGCCAGAATGAGCAGTTCTTC. Its protein is CASSTTSQNEQFF.

The V gene is TRBV7-2, the J gene TRBJ1-1; 9 nucleotides line up with TRBD1. This CDR3 has 14 amino acids. V lost 6 bases to trimming and J lost 3 bases; unmatched junction nucleotides: 5. Germline lookup yields CDR1 SGHTA and CDR2 FQGNSA. CDR3 amino acids: CASSSTGGYTEAFF. The CDR3 bases are TGTGCCAGCAGTTCAACAGGGGGCTACACTGAAGCTTTCTTT.

By sample fraction, this clone is medium-sized. V is TRBV5-1 and J is TRBJ1-1; D is possibly TRBD1 (5 bases). Trimming removed 4 bases at V and 3 bases at J, with 10 bases between. This CDR3 is built from 13 residues. Per germline, CDR1 SGHRS and CDR2 YFSETQ. CDR3 region: CASSVDSYTEAFF. DNA of the CDR3: TGCGCCAGCAGCGTAGACAGCTACACTGAAGCTTTCTTT.

The rearrangement joins TRBV7-8 to TRBJ1-6; TRBD1 matches at 9 bases. Germline assignment: CDR1 SGHVS and CDR2 FQNEAQ. This CDR3 is built from 16 residues. The trim removed 4 bases at V and 6 bases at J, leaving 7 bases unmatched. The CDR3 nucleotides are TGTGCCAGCAGCTATTTTTGGGACAGGGTTAATTCACCCCTCCACTTT. Translation gives CASSYFWDRVNSPLHF. Using reference TRBV7-8 and TRBJ1-6 for the parts outside the CDR3, the full variable domain is GAGVSQSPRYKVAKRGQDVALRCDPISGHVSLFWYQQALGQGPEFLTYFQNEAQLDKSGLPSDRFFAERPEGSVSTLKIQRTQQEDSAVYLCASSYFWDRVNSPLHFGNGTRLTVT.

This rearrangement joins TRBV6-5 to TRBJ1-4; the D gene is possibly TRBD1 (5 bases). The CDR3 runs to 14 residues. The ends were cut back, 2 bases at V and 5 bases at J, with 9 bases in the middle. CDR1 MNHEY and CDR2 SVGAGI come from the germline V gene. The CDR3 region has the DNA TGTGCCAGCAGTTACATGGGGGAAAATGAAAAACTGTTTTTT. Protein product: CASSYMGENEKLFF.

The chain couples TRBV9 to TRBJ2-1; 10 nucleotides align to TRBD2. Unmatched junction bases numbered 8, after V lost 4 bases and J lost 4 bases. Germline CDR1 and CDR2: SGDLS and YYNGEE. The CDR3 runs 16 residues. CDR3 sequence (DNA): TGTGCCAGCAGCTACCGGGGTAGCGGGGGGTACAATGAGCAGTTCTTC. Its protein product is CASSYRGSGGYNEQFF. The full variable domain, completed using reference TRBV9 and TRBJ2-1, is DSGVTQTPKHLITATGQRVTLRCSPRSGDLSVYWYQQSLDQGLQFLIQYYNGEERAKGNILERFSAQQFPDLHSELNLSSLELGDSALYFCASSYRGSGGYNEQFFGPGTRLTVL.

The chain uses TRBV14 and TRBJ2-3; 7 bases fit TRBD1. The CDR3 extends over 14 amino acids. Germline assignment: CDR1 SGHDN and CDR2 FVKESK. The J segment lost 8 bases and the V segment lost 1 base, leaving 6 bases of the junction unmatched. The CDR3 loop reads CASSQGQGRVTQYF. As DNA, the CDR3 is TGTGCCAGCAGCCAAGGACAGGGAAGGGTTACGCAGTATTTT.

V usage is TRBV11-3 and J usage is TRBJ2-5, with D hard to call. The CDR3 consists of 14 residues. Trimming removed 5 bases at V and 0 bases at J, with 10 bases between. Germline loops: CDR1 SGHNT, CDR2 YENEEA. The CDR3 loop reads CASSRSADQETQYF. The CDR3 DNA follows: TGTGCCAGCAGCCGCAGTGCGGACCAAGAGACCCAGTACTTC.

There are a few counts of this clone. The gene calls are TRBV19 and TRBJ1-2; 9 bases map to TRBD1. With 7 bases clipped from V and 4 bases from J, the junction kept 7 bases outside the gene matches. The CDR3 consists of 14 residues. CDR1 and CDR2 (germline): LNHDA, SQIVND (reference sequence). The CDR3 is CASNRDRVAYGYTF. The CDR3 DNA follows: TGTGCCAGTAACAGGGACAGGGTAGCCTATGGCTACACCTTC.

The gene calls are TRBV2 and TRBJ2-3, with 15 bases matching TRBD2. Germline-derived CDR1 and CDR2 are SNHLY and FYNNEI. CDR3 length: 20 amino acids. J lost 0 bases, V lost 6 bases, and 13 bases had no gene match. The CDR3 nucleotides read TGTGCCAGCAGCAAAAGGCGGGGACTAGCGGGGGGTACTAGCACAGATACGCAGTATTTT. Protein sequence: CASSKRRGLAGGTSTDTQYF.

The count of this clone is one. The chain recombines TRBV6-8 with TRBJ2-7; D is perhaps TRBD1 (6 bases). Between the trimmed V and J ends, which lost 2 bases and 4 bases, there was a span of 18 bases. This CDR3 is built from 16 residues. The V gene's germline CDR1 is MNHGY and CDR2 SAAAGT. The chain's CDR3 is CASSYPPRGTRYEQYF. The CDR3 bases are TGTGCCAGCAGTTACCCTCCCAGGGGAACCCGGTACGAGCAGTACTTC.

This clone showed up just a few times. The CDR3 nucleotides read TGTGCCAGCAGTTCCGACAGAATCAATTCACCCCTCCACTTT. It encodes CASSSDRINSPLHF. This sequence joins TRBV2 and TRBJ1-6, with a weak D call TRBD1 (5 bases). There are 14 residues in the CDR3. From germline, CDR1 is SNHLY and CDR2 FYNNEI. V dropped 5 bases and J dropped 7 bases, with 12 bases sitting between them.

V gene TRBV9 combines with J gene TRBJ2-5; 8 bases agree with TRBD2. The germline CDR1 and CDR2 sequences are SGDLS and YYNGEE. The trim removed 0 bases at V and 5 bases at J, leaving 6 bases unmatched. The CDR3 sequence is 15 residues long. CDR3 DNA sequence: TGTGCCAGCAGCGTAGCTACAACTAGCGGTGAGACCCAGTACTTC. The encoded protein is CASSVATTSGETQYF.

This rearrangement joins TRBV30 to TRBJ1-4; 9 nucleotides line up with TRBD1. CDR3 length equals 16 residues. V gave up 0 bases and J gave up 5 bases; unmatched junction bases: 7. From germline, CDR1 is GTSNPN and CDR2 SVGIG (reference sequence). This chain's CDR3 is CAWSVKTGTGNEKLFF. In DNA, the CDR3 is TGTGCCTGGAGTGTAAAAACCGGGACAGGGAATGAAAAACTGTTTTTT.